This paragraph reports one T cell receptor (beta chain). The data stem from a study of shared clonotypes between healthy human individuals. The CDR3 is 17 amino acids. Germline trimming cut 10 bases from V and 1 base from J; bases unmatched to any gene: 14. The germline V gene has CDR1 SNHLY and CDR2 FYNNEI. Assay execution proceeded at the deep level. The protocol was immunoSEQ multiplex PCR, while the TCRdb copy is restricted to in-frame clones and leaves out a portion. The data contain roughly 1,000,000 clones, about 80% of them singletons. The TCR sequence derives from a young man in good health. Some clones in this sample may be carry-over from other donors' samples. Source material: memory CD4+ T cells from PBMCs. Subset meaning: CD45RA-negative fraction. The rearrangement joins TRBV2 to TRBJ2-1; 9 bases fit TRBD2. CDR3: CATGGGSGSSSYNEQFF. CDR3 DNA sequence: TGTGCCACAGGGGGTGGTAGCGGGAGTTCGTCCTACAATGAGCAGTTCTTC.